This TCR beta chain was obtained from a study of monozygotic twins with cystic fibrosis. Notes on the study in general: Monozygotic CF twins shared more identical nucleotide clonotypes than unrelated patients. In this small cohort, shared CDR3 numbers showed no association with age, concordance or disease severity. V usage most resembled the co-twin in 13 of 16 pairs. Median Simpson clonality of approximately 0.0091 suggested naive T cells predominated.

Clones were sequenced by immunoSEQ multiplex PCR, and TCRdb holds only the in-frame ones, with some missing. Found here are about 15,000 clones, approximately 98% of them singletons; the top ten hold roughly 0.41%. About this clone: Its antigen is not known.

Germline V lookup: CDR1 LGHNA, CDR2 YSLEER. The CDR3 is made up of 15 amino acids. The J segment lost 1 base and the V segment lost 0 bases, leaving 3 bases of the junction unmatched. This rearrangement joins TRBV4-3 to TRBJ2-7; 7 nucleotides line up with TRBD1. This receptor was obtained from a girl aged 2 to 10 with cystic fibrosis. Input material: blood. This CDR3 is CASSQDWTGSYEQYF. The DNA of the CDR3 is TGCGCCAGCAGCCAAGATTGGACAGGTTCCTACGAGCAGTACTTC.